The rows below give T cell receptor beta chains drawn from one sample of a study of blood T cell repertoires in COVID-19. Profiled with immunoSEQ multiplex PCR; TCRdb holds only in-frame clones, not every one. The table records some 180,000 clones, under 95% of them present only once. The specimen sequenced was peripheral blood. These receptors were obtained from a man between 18 and 29 years old with COVID-19, enrolled during active disease. The CDR3 runs from the conserved cysteine through the conserved F or W. The D gene is left open where the match is weak. Some rows mark clone size as missing; the rest say once, few, many or name a class of expanded clone.

j_gene: TRBJ2-1
v_gene: TRBV28
abundance: few
len: 15
d_gene: -
CDR3nt: TGTGCCAGCAGTGAACCCTACAGGGCCTACAATGAGCAGTTCTTC
CDR3aa: CASSEPYRAYNEQFF

j_gene: TRBJ2-3
v_gene: TRBV19
abundance: -
len: 20
d_gene: TRBD2
CDR3nt: TGTGCCAGTAACGGGGATAGCGGGGGGAGACGCCCTATTAGCACAGATACGCAGTATTTT
CDR3aa: CASNGDSGGRRPISTDTQYF

j_gene: TRBJ2-7
v_gene: TRBV12-3/TRBV12-4
abundance: -
len: 12
d_gene: -
CDR3nt: TGTGCCAGCAGCTCAGGGATGGACGAGCAGTACTTC
CDR3aa: CASSSGMDEQYF

j_gene: TRBJ1-2
v_gene: TRBV19
abundance: -
len: 15
d_gene: TRBD1
CDR3nt: TGTGCCAGTAGTGTGGATGGGACAGCCCTCGGTGGCTACACCTTC
CDR3aa: CASSVDGTALGGYTF

j_gene: TRBJ1-6
v_gene: TRBV6-2/TRBV6-3
abundance: -
len: 16
d_gene: -
CDR3nt: TGTGCCAGCAGTTACGGGAGACGGAACTATAATTCACCCCTCCACTTT
CDR3aa: CASSYGRRNYNSPLHF

j_gene: TRBJ1-2
v_gene: TRBV28
abundance: once
len: 16
d_gene: -
CDR3nt: TGTGCCAGCAGTTTATCAGGGCCCAGGGGTTTTCGTGGCTACACCTTC
CDR3aa: CASSLSGPRGFRGYTF

j_gene: TRBJ2-2
v_gene: TRBV21-1
abundance: -
len: 18
d_gene: -
CDR3nt: TGTGCCAGCAGCAAATCAGCTAAGGAGGGGGCGCGTACCGGGGAGCTGTTTTTT
CDR3aa: CASSKSAKEGARTGELFF

j_gene: TRBJ2-7
v_gene: TRBV19
abundance: -
len: 18
d_gene: TRBD2
CDR3nt: TGTGCCAGTAGTATTGGGAGGGAGGTGGTCCCCCTCCAGTACGAGCAGTACTTC
CDR3aa: CASSIGREVVPLQYEQYF

j_gene: TRBJ1-1
v_gene: TRBV30
abundance: -
len: 17
d_gene: TRBD1
CDR3nt: TGTGCCTGGAGTGTACTCGGGACAGGGATTATGAACACTGAAGCTTTCTTT
CDR3aa: CAWSVLGTGIMNTEAFF

j_gene: TRBJ1-4
v_gene: TRBV7-9
abundance: once
len: 15
d_gene: -
CDR3nt: TGTGCCAGCAGCTTAACAGGTCTCACTAATGAAAAACTGCTTTTT
CDR3aa: CASSLTGLTNEKLLF

j_gene: TRBJ1-5
v_gene: TRBV7-2
abundance: -
len: 16
d_gene: TRBD1
CDR3nt: TGTGCCAGCAGCTACAGGGGCCAGGATACCGTCTTACCCCAGCATTTT
CDR3aa: CASSYRGQDTVLPQHF

j_gene: TRBJ1-1
v_gene: TRBV10-1
abundance: -
len: 15
d_gene: TRBD1
CDR3nt: TGCGCCAGCAGGGCGGGACAGGGGAACAACACTGAAGCTTTCTTT
CDR3aa: CASRAGQGNNTEAFF

j_gene: TRBJ2-7
v_gene: TRBV5-4
abundance: -
len: 14
d_gene: -
CDR3nt: TGTGCCAGCAGCTTAGGGGCCAACTCCTACGAGCAGTACTTC
CDR3aa: CASSLGANSYEQYF

j_gene: TRBJ2-2
v_gene: TRBV9
abundance: few
len: 14
d_gene: TRBD1
CDR3nt: TGTGCCAGCAGCGCCGGGACAGGCACCGGGGAGCTGTTTTTT
CDR3aa: CASSAGTGTGELFF

j_gene: TRBJ2-1
v_gene: TRBV5-6
abundance: -
len: 13
d_gene: -
CDR3nt: TGTGCCAGCAGCTGGGTCACTACTATGGGGCAGTTCTTC
CDR3aa: CASSWVTTMGQFF

j_gene: TRBJ1-1
v_gene: TRBV6-5
abundance: -
len: 15
d_gene: TRBD1
CDR3nt: TGTGCCAGCAGTTCTCGGGACAGGGGAAACACTGAAGCTTTCTTT
CDR3aa: CASSSRDRGNTEAFF

j_gene: TRBJ2-7
v_gene: TRBV29-1
abundance: -
len: 14
d_gene: TRBD1
CDR3nt: TGCAGCGTTGAAGAACAGGGGGCCTACTACGAGCAGTACTTC
CDR3aa: CSVEEQGAYYEQYF

j_gene: TRBJ2-3
v_gene: TRBV7-8
abundance: -
len: 15
d_gene: TRBD2
CDR3nt: TGTGCCAGCAGCTTTCTGCGGGAGGGGAAAGATACGCAGTATTTT
CDR3aa: CASSFLREGKDTQYF

j_gene: TRBJ2-7
v_gene: TRBV11-2
abundance: once
len: 15
d_gene: -
CDR3nt: TGTGCCAGCAGCTTAGGGGGAGGGGGAGGCTACGAGCAGTACTTC
CDR3aa: CASSLGGGGGYEQYF

j_gene: TRBJ1-1
v_gene: TRBV9
abundance: -
len: 14
d_gene: -
CDR3nt: TGTGCCAGCAGCCCAGGGAGGGTAGACACTGAAGCTTTCTTT
CDR3aa: CASSPGRVDTEAFF

j_gene: TRBJ1-2
v_gene: TRBV28
abundance: -
len: 13
d_gene: -
CDR3nt: TGTGCCAGCGGCGGGGCAGGCAACTATGGCTACACCTTC
CDR3aa: CASGGAGNYGYTF

j_gene: TRBJ2-3
v_gene: TRBV6-4
abundance: -
len: 15
d_gene: TRBD2
CDR3nt: TGTGCCAGCAGTGTCTCAGCGGGAAGCACAGATACGCAGTATTTT
CDR3aa: CASSVSAGSTDTQYF

j_gene: TRBJ1-2
v_gene: TRBV3-1/TRBV3-2
abundance: once
len: 15
d_gene: TRBD1
CDR3nt: TGTGCCAGCAGCGAAGGGACAGGGGAACCCTATGGCTACACCTTC
CDR3aa: CASSEGTGEPYGYTF

j_gene: TRBJ1-2
v_gene: TRBV28
abundance: -
len: 15
d_gene: -
CDR3nt: TGTGCCAGCAGTTTATTGGGCACCGCTAACTATGGCTACACCTTC
CDR3aa: CASSLLGTANYGYTF

j_gene: TRBJ1-1
v_gene: TRBV18
abundance: once
len: 13
d_gene: -
CDR3nt: TGTGCCAGCTCACTCGGGGGGCGAACTGAAGCTTTCTTT
CDR3aa: CASSLGGRTEAFF

j_gene: TRBJ2-7
v_gene: TRBV5-4
abundance: -
len: 14
d_gene: -
CDR3nt: TGTGCCAGCAGCTTTGCGACTTCTCCCTACGAGCAGTACTTC
CDR3aa: CASSFATSPYEQYF

j_gene: TRBJ2-2
v_gene: TRBV28
abundance: -
len: 20
d_gene: TRBD2
CDR3nt: TGTGCCAGCAGTTTATGGAGACTAGCGGGAGGGACCCCGAACACCGGGGAGCTGTTTTTT
CDR3aa: CASSLWRLAGGTPNTGELFF

j_gene: TRBJ2-3
v_gene: TRBV9
abundance: -
len: 18
d_gene: TRBD2
CDR3nt: TGTGCCAGCAGCGTACGAGGGGGACTAGCGGGCGGCACAGATACGCAGTATTTT
CDR3aa: CASSVRGGLAGGTDTQYF

j_gene: TRBJ2-5
v_gene: TRBV7-8
abundance: few
len: 18
d_gene: TRBD2
CDR3nt: TGTGCCAGCAGCTTCCCTAGGACTAGCGAAAATTTGGGGCCGACCCAGTACTTC
CDR3aa: CASSFPRTSENLGPTQYF

j_gene: TRBJ2-1
v_gene: TRBV24-1
abundance: -
len: 15
d_gene: TRBD2
CDR3nt: TGTGCCACCAGCCCGGGACTAGCGGGAAGAAATGAGCAGTTCTTC
CDR3aa: CATSPGLAGRNEQFF

j_gene: TRBJ1-1
v_gene: TRBV6-5
abundance: -
len: 13
d_gene: TRBD1
CDR3nt: TGTGCCAGCAACAGGGGTCGGCGCACTGAAGCTTTCTTT
CDR3aa: CASNRGRRTEAFF

j_gene: TRBJ2-6
v_gene: TRBV11-2
abundance: -
len: 15
d_gene: -
CDR3nt: TGTGCCAGCAGCATAAGGGGATCTGGGGCCAACGTCCTGACTTTC
CDR3aa: CASSIRGSGANVLTF

j_gene: TRBJ2-7
v_gene: TRBV6-5
abundance: -
len: 16
d_gene: TRBD2
CDR3nt: TGTGCCAGCAGTTCACAGAGCGGGAGGGAAAACTACGAGCAGTACTTC
CDR3aa: CASSSQSGRENYEQYF

j_gene: TRBJ2-7
v_gene: TRBV12-3/TRBV12-4
abundance: few
len: 12
d_gene: -
CDR3nt: TGTGCCAGCAGTTGGGGAGACTACGAGCAGTACTTC
CDR3aa: CASSWGDYEQYF

j_gene: TRBJ2-7
v_gene: TRBV13
abundance: -
len: 16
d_gene: TRBD2
CDR3nt: TGTGCCAGCAGCTTAGCCGGGACTAGCGGAGCCTACGAGCAGTACTTC
CDR3aa: CASSLAGTSGAYEQYF

j_gene: TRBJ1-5
v_gene: TRBV19
abundance: few
len: 15
d_gene: -
CDR3nt: TGTGCCAGTAGTATATATCCGGGGAGGTATCAGCCCCAGCATTTT
CDR3aa: CASSIYPGRYQPQHF

j_gene: TRBJ1-5
v_gene: TRBV6-5
abundance: -
len: 13
d_gene: TRBD1
CDR3nt: TGTGCCAGCGGGACAGGAGGACTTCAGCCCCAGCATTTT
CDR3aa: CASGTGGLQPQHF

j_gene: TRBJ2-3
v_gene: TRBV7-3
abundance: -
len: 14
d_gene: -
CDR3nt: TGTGTCGTAGAGGGTAGCGGTTACACAGATACGCAGTATTTT
CDR3aa: CVVEGSGYTDTQYF

j_gene: TRBJ1-3
v_gene: TRBV28
abundance: -
len: 15
d_gene: -
CDR3nt: TGTGCCAGCAGACGGACAGCGAGCTCTGGAAACACCATATATTTT
CDR3aa: CASRRTASSGNTIYF

j_gene: TRBJ2-5
v_gene: TRBV28
abundance: -
len: 14
d_gene: -
CDR3nt: TGTGCCAGCAGTTTGAGGCAGCCTCAAGAGACCCAGTACTTC
CDR3aa: CASSLRQPQETQYF